The 26 T cell receptor beta chains listed next were all sequenced from one sample in a study of Graves' ophthalmopathy and Graves' hyperthyroidism. Investigators amplified TCR beta CDR3 regions from RNA transcripts. The authors performed first-round RT-PCR with HTBI primers and then a second-round multiplex PCR. TCRdb analysed the multiplex PCR reads with MiXCR anew, one entry per CDR3 protein. The sample contains about 550,000 distinct CDR3 sequences, 35% to 40% of which appear only once. The sample consisted of peripheral blood or thyroid tissue (not recorded which). These receptors were collected from an adult man with Graves' hyperthyroidism.

The J gene is TRBJ1-1, the V gene TRBV11-2, with TRBD1 identical over 9 bases. CDR3 length: 19 residues. Germline CDR1 SGHAT, CDR2 FQNNGV. Trimming took 3 bases from V and 5 from J; bases not matched to a gene: 19. This CDR3 is CASSFLGWRTGVSGTEAFF. CDR3 sequence (DNA): TGTGCCAGCAGCTTTTTAGGATGGCGGACAGGGGTTTCTGGAACTGAAGCTTTCTTT.

There are a few counts of this clonotype. The V and J genes are TRBV27 and TRBJ1-5; D unresolved. Germline V gene lookup returns CDR1 MNHEY and CDR2 SMNVEV (reference sequence). CDR3 length: 15 amino acids. Trimming removed 6 bases from V and 6 bases from J, with 18 bases in between. CDR3 sequence: CASSSHATVSQPQHF. The CDR3 nucleotides read TGTGCCAGCAGCTCCCACGCCACAGTCAGTCAGCCCCAGCATTTT.

This clonotype has just a few counts. The gene calls are TRBV29-1 and TRBJ2-3; 8 bases are a match to TRBD1. Germline V gives CDR1 SQVTM, CDR2 ANQGSEA. This CDR3 is built from 14 residues. V shed 8 bases and J 2 bases; nucleotides not matched to a gene: 9. In DNA form, the CDR3 reads TGCAGCTGTGATGACAGGGGTCCCACAGATACGCAGTATTTT. It encodes CSCDDRGPTDTQYF.

The V call is TRBV7-8, the J call TRBJ2-7; TRBD1 aligns across 10 bases. The CDR3 is 15 residues long. Per the germline V gene, CDR1 is SGHVS and CDR2 is FQNEAQ. V dropped 2 bases and J dropped 5; count of bases not matched to a gene: 6. The CDR3 DNA follows: TGTGCCAGCAGCTTACAGGGACAGGGGACCGACGAGCAGTACTTC. It codes for CASSLQGQGTDEQYF.

This clonotype has at least ten counts. The gene calls are TRBV20-1 and TRBJ2-5; D may be TRBD1 (6 bases). Trimming removed 3 bases from V and 2 bases from J, with 10 bases in between. The CDR3 covers 13 residues. Germline CDR1 reads DFQATT; CDR2 reads SNEGSKA (reference sequence). CDR3: CSASEQGQETQYF. DNA for the CDR3: TGCAGTGCTAGTGAGCAGGGGCAAGAGACCCAGTACTTC.

This clonotype was seen repeatedly, ten times or more. The chain links TRBV7-6 to TRBJ2-7, with TRBD1 identical over 10 bases. CDR3 length: 16 amino acids. V shed 5 bases and J 4 bases; nucleotides not matched to a gene: 11. Germline CDR1 is SGHVS and CDR2 is FNYEAQ. The DNA for the CDR3 is TGTGCCAGCAGCCAACGGACAGGGGGAATTCGGTACGAGCAGTACTTC. Translation gives CASSQRTGGIRYEQYF.

This clonotype was seen ten or more times. The chain carries TRBV10-2 and TRBJ1-1, with D unresolved. Trimming took 7 bases from V and 1 from J, leaving 13 bases between them. Germline-derived CDR1 and CDR2 are WSHSY and SAAADI. The CDR3 is 14 residues long. CDR3 sequence (DNA): TGCGCCAGCATGGGAGGGATTGGGAACACTGAAGCTTTCTTT. Its protein is CASMGGIGNTEAFF.

This sequence joins TRBV20-1 and TRBJ1-2, with TRBD1 identical over 12 bases. The germline CDR1 and CDR2 sequences are DFQATT and SNEGSKA (reference sequence). V shed 4 bases, J shed 4 bases, and the junction held 10 bases outside the gene matches. CDR3 length: 16 residues. This CDR3 reads CSAKNPGTGGVYGYTF. In nucleotides, the CDR3 is TGCAGTGCTAAGAATCCCGGGACAGGGGGCGTCTATGGCTACACCTTC.

This clonotype was seen many times. The chain couples TRBV13 to TRBJ1-1; D is unresolved. CDR1 is PRHDT and CDR2 is FYEKMQ in the germline V gene (reference sequence). The CDR3 is 13 amino acids. The V end was cut by 7 bases, the J end by 0 bases, with 9 bases between. The CDR3 DNA is TGTGCCAGCACCCCACACGTGAACACTGAAGCTTTCTTT. It yields the protein CASTPHVNTEAFF. Variable domain in full (rest from reference TRBV13 and TRBJ1-1): AAGVIQSPRHLIKEKRETATLKCYPIPRHDTVYWYQQGPGQDPQFLISFYEKMQSDKGSIPDRFSAQQFSDYHSELNMSSLELGDSALYFCASTPHVNTEAFFGQGTRLTVV.

Many counts were recorded for this clonotype. The gene calls are TRBV4-1 and TRBJ1-5, with TRBD1 matching 9 bases. The CDR3 contains 16 residues. Germline CDR1 MGHRA, CDR2 YSYEKL. Losses at the gene ends were 6 bases for V and 2 bases for J; bases not matched to a gene: 8. The CDR3 is CASRPGQGTGNQPQHF. The CDR3 region has the DNA TGCGCCAGCAGACCCGGACAGGGGACGGGCAATCAGCCCCAGCATTTT.

This clonotype occurred many times. The rearrangement uses TRBV7-9 and TRBJ1-6; 7 bases are shared with TRBD1. There are 14 residues in the CDR3. Germline values: CDR1 SEHNR, CDR2 FQNEAQ (reference sequence). With V trimmed by 5 bases and J by 5 bases, 3 bases remained unmatched. CDR3 loop: CASSAGTDNSPLHF. The DNA for the CDR3 is TGTGCCAGCAGCGCGGGGACAGATAATTCACCCCTCCACTTT.

The chain links TRBV10-3 to TRBJ1-5, with TRBD1 matching over 9 bases. Germline CDR1 reads ENHRY; CDR2 reads SYGVKD. J lost 9 bases, V lost 5 bases, and 14 bases had no gene match. CDR3 length equals 16 residues. CDR3 protein: CAISKASRTGDRPQHF. As DNA, the CDR3 is TGTGCCATCAGTAAAGCCTCCCGGACAGGGGATCGGCCCCAGCATTTT.

The chain links TRBV20-1 to TRBJ2-3, with no clear D. Per germline, CDR1 DFQATT and CDR2 SNEGSKA (reference sequence). Trimming left V 3 bases short and J 1 base short, with 11 bases between. The CDR3 covers 14 residues. CDR3 residues: CSARETIRTDTQYF. The CDR3 DNA reads as TGCAGTGCTAGGGAGACGATACGCACAGATACGCAGTATTTT.

About this clonotype itself: This may come from a read error, since a much larger clone is one base off. The chain joins TRBV19 to TRBJ2-7; 10 bases align to TRBD2. Unmatched junction bases numbered 9, after V lost 3 bases and J lost 7 bases. The CDR3 extends over 15 amino acids. CDR1 LNHDA and CDR2 SQIVND come from the germline V gene (reference sequence). The CDR3, as DNA: TGTGCCAGTAGTATCCCGTCTAGCGGGAGTGATGAGCAGTACTTC. It encodes CASSIPSSGSDEQYF. The full variable domain, its missing parts supplied by reference TRBV19 and TRBJ2-7, is DGGITQSPKYLFRKEGQNVTLSCEQNLNHDAMYWYRQDPGQGLRLIYYSQIVNDFQKGDIAEGYSVSREKKESFPLTVTSAQKNPTAFYLCASSIPSSGSDEQYFGPGTRLTVT.

J is TRBJ2-3 and V is TRBV7-2; D is possibly TRBD1 or TRBD2 (6 bases each). V lost 3 bases to trimming and J lost 0 bases, with 13 bases between them. The CDR3 covers 16 residues. CDR1 SGHTA and CDR2 FQGNSA come from the germline V gene. The CDR3 protein is CASSFPPGASTDTQYF. CDR3 bases: TGTGCCAGCAGCTTCCCCCCGGGGGCTAGCACAGATACGCAGTATTTT. Supplemented by reference TRBV7-2 and TRBJ2-3, the full variable domain reads GAGVSQSPSNKVTEKGKDVELRCDPISGHTALYWYRQSLGQGLEFLIYFQGNSAPDKSGLPSDRFSAERTGGSVSTLTIQRTQQEDSAVYLCASSFPPGASTDTQYFGPGTRLTVL.

This clonotype was seen many times. The chain employs TRBV19 and TRBJ1-3; possible D gene TRBD1, 5 bases. V was shortened by 6 bases and J by 0 bases, with 6 bases between the two germline ends. Germline assignment: CDR1 LNHDA and CDR2 SQIVND (reference sequence). The CDR3 is made up of 13 amino acids. CDR3 in DNA: TGTGCCAGTAGAGACAGCTCTGGAAACACCATATATTTT. Translated, it gives CASRDSSGNTIYF.

The V gene is TRBV7-9, the J gene TRBJ1-5, with D possibly being TRBD1 (5 bases). The ends were cut back, 3 bases at V and 0 bases at J, with 12 bases in the middle. The CDR3 sequence is 16 residues long. Per germline, CDR1 SEHNR and CDR2 FQNEAQ (reference sequence). CDR3 sequence reads: CASSLLAGVSNQPQHF. The DNA of the CDR3 is TGTGCCAGCAGCTTGTTGGCGGGGGTTAGCAATCAGCCCCAGCATTTT.

This chain joins TRBV20-1 and TRBJ1-1; 12 bases align to TRBD1. The CDR3 length is 14 residues. Per germline, CDR1 DFQATT and CDR2 SNEGSKA (reference sequence). V was clipped by 7 bases and J by 5 bases; unmatched bases: 8. The CDR3 here is CSVKGQGAGTEAFF. The CDR3 DNA reads as TGCAGTGTTAAGGGACAGGGGGCAGGTACTGAAGCTTTCTTT.

V usage is TRBV6-5 and J usage is TRBJ2-1; 9 bases agree with TRBD2. The CDR3 length is 15 residues. Germline V gene data show CDR1 as MNHEY and CDR2 as SVGAGI. Trimming took 4 bases from V and 4 from J; bases not matched to a gene: 5. The CDR3 is CASSLISGGYNEQFF. The DNA of the CDR3 is TGTGCCAGCAGTTTAATTAGCGGGGGATACAATGAGCAGTTCTTC.

This clonotype was observed a handful of times. The J gene is TRBJ2-7, the V gene TRBV29-1; possibly TRBD1 for D (6 bases). Between the trimmed V and J ends, which lost 4 bases and 2 bases, there was a span of 9 bases. The germline V gene has CDR1 SQVTM and CDR2 ANQGSEA. The CDR3 is 12 residues long. The CDR3: CSVGTETYEQYF. The CDR3 nucleotides are TGCAGCGTTGGGACAGAGACCTACGAGCAGTACTTC.

The chain couples TRBV20-1 to TRBJ2-1, with D possibly TRBD1 on 5 matching bases. V was shortened by 5 bases and J by 5 bases, with 16 bases between the two germline ends. CDR1 and CDR2 from the germline V gene are DFQATT and SNEGSKA (reference sequence). CDR3 size: 14 residues. The CDR3 DNA follows: TGCAGTGCTCGACGACAGAGCATTAACAATGAGCAGTTCTTC. Translated: CSARRQSINNEQFF.

This clonotype was counted only a few times. CDR3 in amino acids: CASSLDTSSGYTF. The CDR3, as DNA: TGTGCCAGCAGCTTAGATACCAGCTCTGGCTACACCTTC. This chain links TRBV11-3 with TRBJ1-2; D gene uncertain. Per germline, CDR1 SGHNT and CDR2 YENEEA. This CDR3 region has 13 residues. Trimming cost V 0 bases and J 7 bases, with 9 bases left between them.

This clonotype occurred a few times. This chain joins TRBV5-4 and TRBJ2-7; 9 bases are shared with TRBD2. Unmatched junction bases numbered 12, after V lost 4 bases and J lost 1 base. The CDR3 loop spans 17 amino acids. Looked up from germline, CDR1 is SGHNT and CDR2 is YYREEE (reference sequence). CDR3 residues: CASSPPAGGPSSYEQYF. As DNA, the CDR3 is TGTGCCAGCAGCCCCCCAGCGGGAGGCCCCTCTTCCTACGAGCAGTACTTC.

This chain connects TRBV30 to TRBJ1-6; the D is unclear. The germline V gene has CDR1 GTSNPN and CDR2 SVGIG (reference sequence). Trimming left V 2 bases short and J 4 bases short, with 12 bases between. The CDR3 runs to 15 residues. The CDR3 nucleotides are TGTGCCTGGAGTCTGGACGGCCCGTATAATTCACCCCTCCACTTT. Translation gives CAWSLDGPYNSPLHF.

CDR3 sequence: CASSLDLRGEFGYTF. The CDR3, as DNA: TGTGCCAGCAGCTTAGATCTTAGGGGGGAATTCGGCTACACCTTC. This chain links TRBV7-9 with TRBJ1-2, with a weak D call TRBD1 (6 bases). The V gene lost 1 base and the J gene lost 8 bases, with 17 bases spanning the gap. The CDR3 consists of 15 residues. Germline lookup yields CDR1 SEHNR and CDR2 FQNEAQ (reference sequence).

The chain combines TRBV10-2 with TRBJ2-5, with 9 bases lining up with TRBD2. Unmatched junction bases numbered 7, after V lost 6 bases and J lost 5 bases. Germline CDR1 and CDR2: WSHSY and SAAADI. The CDR3 covers 14 residues. CDR3: CASRPSGTDETQYF. Here the CDR3 DNA reads TGCGCCAGCAGGCCTAGCGGGACCGATGAGACCCAGTACTTC.